One sample yielded the 30 T cell receptor beta chains listed below, sequenced in a study of tumor-infiltrating lymphocytes in primary liver carcinoma. The study co-extracted DNA and RNA from 20-30 mg of unsorted bulk tissue. A primer in the constant region served to generate TCR beta cDNA from approximately 500 ng of total RNA. Nested multiplex PCR, run for three rounds with slightly modified ARM-PCR, yielded TCR beta libraries. Running 9 to 11 cycles apiece, the first two PCR rounds relied on TRBV1-TRBV30 forward primers together with a C-beta reverse primer. TCRdb reprocessed the multiplex PCR reads via MiXCR and lists one record per CDR3 protein. The sample comprises about 74,000 distinct CDR3 sequences, roughly three quarters of which are singletons, and about 27% rests with the top ten. The sample consisted of liver tumor tissue from sampling region 4. This sample's subset: tumor region T4, right-lateral pole. These receptors came from a man aged 40-55 years with primary liver carcinoma and hepatitis B virus infection.

This clonotype appeared once. A much larger clone sits a single nucleotide away, making a read error possible. The chain employs TRBV28 and TRBJ2-2; TRBD2 might be the D (5 bases). The CDR3 extends over 11 amino acids. Per germline, CDR1 MDHEN and CDR2 SYDVKM. Written as DNA, the CDR3 is TGTTCCAGCACCGAGGGCGGGGAGCTGTTTTTT. It yields the protein CSSTEGGELFF.

On this clonotype itself: Since no conserved phenylalanine or tryptophan closes the CDR3, a read error is the likely cause. The chain has TRBV4-2 and TRBJ2-7, with 13 bases identical to TRBD2. The CDR3 is 17 residues long. Germline CDR1 LGHNA, CDR2 YNFKEQ. The CDR3: CVTTGLAGVYESYEQYS. Here the CDR3 DNA reads TGTGTCACTACTGGACTAGCGGGAGTTTATGAGTCCTACGAGCAGTACTCC.

As regards this clonotype: The junction differs from germline at one of its ends, possibly a read error. In DNA form, the CDR3 reads TGTACCAGCAGCAAGGCCGAGACAGTTGCTTTCTTT. Translated, it gives CTSSKAETVAFF. The rearrangement uses TRBV6-5 and TRBJ1-1; maybe TRBD1 (5 bases). This CDR3 is 12 amino acids long. Germline loops: CDR1 MNHEY, CDR2 SVGAGI.

Remarks on this clonotype: With a much larger clone just one base away, this may be a read error. The chain uses TRBV13 and TRBJ2-5, with D unresolved. The CDR3 length is 14 residues. Trimming shortened V by 7 bases and J by 2 bases, and 14 bases separated the two germline ends. The germline CDR1 and CDR2 sequences are PRHDT and FYEKMQ (reference sequence). The chain's CDR3 is CASNLGRIQETQYF. The CDR3 nucleotides are TGTGCCAGCAACCTCGGACGGATTCAAGAGACCCAGTACTTC. Full variable domain (rest looked up from reference TRBV13 and TRBJ2-5): AAGVIQSPRHLIKEKRETATLKCYPIPRHDTVYWYQQGPGQDPQFLISFYEKMQSDKGSIPDRFSAQQFSDYHSELNMSSLELGDSALYFCASNLGRIQETQYFGPGTRLLVL.

In its sample, this clonotype was seen many times. CDR3 coding DNA: TGTGCCAGCAGCGCCGGTATTCAGACGCGTTTTAGCACAGATACGCAGTATTTT. This gives the protein CASSAGIQTRFSTDTQYF. The chain is built from TRBV7-9 and TRBJ2-3; D not certain. The V end lost 5 bases, the J end lost 0 bases, and 21 bases lay between the germline ends. Germline V gene data show CDR1 as SEHNR and CDR2 as FQNEAQ (reference sequence). The CDR3 spans 18 residues.

DNA for the CDR3: TGTGCCAGCAGTGGGACAGGGACCTACGAGCAGTACTTC. Protein product: CASSGTGTYEQYF. The V call is TRBV2, the J call TRBJ2-7, with TRBD1 identical over 8 bases. This CDR3 has 13 amino acids. Germline CDR1 is SNHLY and CDR2 is FYNNEI. J gave up 2 bases and V 4 bases, and 1 base lay outside the gene matches. The full variable domain, rest sourced from reference TRBV2 and TRBJ2-7, is EPEVTQTPSHQVTQMGQEVILRCVPISNHLYFYWYRQILGQKVEFLVSFYNNEISEKSEIFDDQFSVERPDGSNFTLKIRSTKLEDSAMYFCASSGTGTYEQYFGPGTRLTVT.

CDR3 loop: CSASGVRTTGRVTDTQYF. The CDR3 region has the DNA TGCAGCGCGTCAGGGGTGCGGACTACCGGGAGGGTCACAGATACGCAGTATTTT. The chain carries TRBV29-1 and TRBJ2-3; 8 nucleotides match TRBD2. The length of the CDR3 is 18 residues. V dropped 7 bases and J dropped 2; count of bases not matched to a gene: 20. CDR1 is SQVTM, CDR2 ANQGSEA, per germline.

This clonotype was counted many times. J is TRBJ2-3 and V is TRBV6-5; TRBD1 agrees at 9 bases. Per germline, CDR1 MNHEY and CDR2 SVGAGI. Trimming removed 6 bases from V and 9 bases from J; junction bases left unmatched: 7. There are 13 residues in the CDR3. The CDR3 is CASRKTGGATQYF. Here the CDR3 DNA reads TGTGCCAGCAGGAAAACAGGGGGCGCGACGCAGTATTTT.

This clonotype was detected only a few times. The CDR3 DNA is TGCAGCGTTGAAGGCAGGGATGACACAGATACGCAGTATTTT. It yields the protein CSVEGRDDTDTQYF. The chain recombines TRBV29-1 with TRBJ2-3; a possible D gene is TRBD1 (5 bases). CDR1 is SQVTM, CDR2 ANQGSEA, per germline. The CDR3 is 14 amino acids. V was shortened by 1 base and J by 2 bases, with 10 bases between the two germline ends.

The DNA of the CDR3 is TGCAGTGTTTCGGGAAGGCCGATGGGAGATACGCAGTATTTT. This translates into CSVSGRPMGDTQYF. The chain joins TRBV29-1 to TRBJ2-3, with D perhaps TRBD2 (5 bases). The CDR3 covers 14 residues. Per the germline V gene, CDR1 is SQVTM and CDR2 is ANQGSEA.

About this clonotype: The junction departs from the called germline gene at one end, perhaps through a read error. CDR3 sequence (DNA): TGCGCCACCAGCTTGTCGGCGGGCAAGTATGAGCAGTTCTTC. Protein: CATSLSAGKYEQFF. This chain joins TRBV5-1 and TRBJ2-1, with a tentative D call TRBD2 (5 bases). CDR3 length equals 14 residues. Germline loops: CDR1 SGHRS, CDR2 YFSETQ.

Worth noting for this clonotype: This may be a read error: a much more frequent sequence differs by one nucleotide. The chain recombines TRBV24-1 with TRBJ1-2; no reliable D call. Germline V CDR1 and CDR2: KGHDR, SFDVKD. V gave up 5 bases and J gave up 0 bases, with 9 bases separating them. The CDR3 has 14 residues. CDR3 DNA sequence: TGTGCCACCAGTGTTAGGTTAGCTAACTATGGCTACACCTTC. Its protein is CATSVRLANYGYTF.

About this clonotype itself: A read error is possible here, since a much larger clone lies one base away. The V and J genes are TRBV7-9 and TRBJ1-1, with D perhaps TRBD1 (5 bases). The length of the CDR3 is 12 residues. CDR1 SEHNR and CDR2 FQNEAQ come from the germline V gene (reference sequence). The CDR3 protein is CASSLYGAEASF. For the CDR3, the DNA is TGTGCCAGCAGCTTATACGGGGCTGAAGCTTCCTTT.

Comment on this clonotype: A junction end diverges from the germline sequence, so it may reflect a read error. The rearrangement uses TRBV11-2 and TRBJ2-3; the D gene is possibly TRBD2 (6 bases). The CDR3 contains 14 residues. Germline V gives CDR1 SGHAT, CDR2 FQNNGV. The CDR3 reads CAGGVWEPADTQYF. In nucleotides, the CDR3 is TGTGCCGGAGGGGTATGGGAGCCCGCAGATACCCAGTATTTT.

Concerning this clonotype itself: Because the CDR3 is missing its conserved closing phenylalanine or tryptophan, this is likely a read error. The chain carries TRBV28 and TRBJ1-4; perhaps TRBD1 as D (5 bases). Germline V gene data show CDR1 as MDHEN and CDR2 as SYDVKM. V was clipped by 5 bases and J by 9 bases, with 16 bases between them. The CDR3 spans 14 residues. CDR3 in amino acids: CASSPGDGRQKLFY. The CDR3, as DNA: TGTGCCAGCAGTCCCGGGGACGGACGTCAAAAACTGTTTTAT.

Turning to this clonotype: Sequence at one end of the junction differs from germline and may be a read error. The chain carries TRBV11-2 and TRBJ2-5, with 9 bases aligning to TRBD2. The CDR3 totals 16 residues. Per germline, CDR1 SGHAT and CDR2 FQNNGV. CDR3 DNA sequence: TGTGCTAGCAACTCGATACTAGCGGGCCCGCTAGAGATCCAGTACTTC. Its protein is CASNSILAGPLEIQYF.

The CDR3 nucleotides are TGTGCCAGTAGTCAGGGAACTCTGGTCGATGAGCAGTTCTTC. It codes for CASSQGTLVDEQFF. This chain uses TRBV19 with TRBJ2-1, with D possibly matching TRBD1 (5 bases). CDR1 is LNHDA, CDR2 SQIVND, per germline (reference sequence). The CDR3 is 14 residues long. The ends were cut back, 5 bases at V and 8 bases at J, with 16 bases in the middle.

A word on this clonotype: The germline gene is not matched at one end of the junction; a read error may be the cause. The J gene is TRBJ1-2, the V gene TRBV29-1, with a possible D match to TRBD1 (5 bases). CDR3 size: 12 residues. From germline, CDR1 is SQVTM and CDR2 ANQGSEA. This chain's CDR3 is CNVGHEGYGYTF. CDR3 DNA sequence: TGCAACGTTGGACACGAGGGCTATGGCTACACCTTC.

This clonotype was recorded a few times. The chain is built from TRBV18 and TRBJ2-1; D ambiguous. The CDR3 has 12 residues. The V gene lost 4 bases and the J gene lost 5 bases, with 6 bases spanning the gap. Per germline, CDR1 KGHSH and CDR2 LQKENI. The CDR3 is CASSLYHNEQFF. In nucleotides, the CDR3 is TGTGCCAGCTCACTTTACCACAATGAGCAGTTCTTC.

For this clonotype: Germline and junction disagree at one end, which may indicate a read error. The chain links TRBV10-3 to TRBJ2-7, with 8 bases that match TRBD2. CDR1 ENHRY and CDR2 SYGVKD come from the germline V gene. The CDR3 length is 14 residues. CDR3 bases: TGTGCCACGTCGACTAGCGTGGGCCTGGACGATCAGCACTTC. This translates into CATSTSVGLDDQHF.

Worth noting for this clonotype: An end of the junction does not agree with germline; a read error may underlie this. The chain uses TRBV6-5 and TRBJ2-1, with no clear D. The CDR3 covers 16 residues. CDR1 MNHEY and CDR2 SVGAGI come from the germline V gene. The CDR3 is CTSSYSKGGIYNEQLF. The CDR3 nucleotides are TGTACCAGCAGTTACTCGAAGGGCGGTATCTACAATGAGCAGCTCTTC.

This clonotype was counted between two and nine times. The genes are TRBV11-2 and TRBJ2-1, with D unresolved. With 9 bases removed from V and 6 bases from J, the gap between germline ends came to 12 bases. The CDR3 runs to 12 residues. Germline V gene lookup returns CDR1 SGHAT and CDR2 FQNNGV. In nucleotides, the CDR3 is TGTGCCAGTAGCCTCCCGACCAATGAGCAGTTCTTC. Protein: CASSLPTNEQFF.

For this clonotype: At one end the junction does not follow the germline gene, possibly because of a read error. The V gene is TRBV28, the J gene TRBJ2-7; 9 bases fit TRBD2. CDR1 is MDHEN, CDR2 SYDVKM, per germline. CDR3 length equals 12 residues. The CDR3 DNA sequence: TGTGCCAGCGGCCTCACGGTAGGACTAGCGTTATTC. Its translation is CASGLTVGLALF.

This clonotype was counted at least ten times. This chain connects TRBV30 to TRBJ2-3; D ambiguous. Germline CDR1 GTSNPN, CDR2 SVGIG (reference sequence). V lost 2 bases to trimming and J lost 4 bases, with 10 bases between them. The CDR3 is made up of 13 amino acids. The CDR3 reads CAWSLPGSDTQYF. CDR3 coding DNA: TGTGCCTGGAGTCTCCCGGGCTCAGATACGCAGTATTTT.

This clonotype was picked up many times. This may arise from a read error, as a much more abundant clone is one base away. This chain links TRBV6-1 with TRBJ2-7, with 8 bases fitting TRBD2. The germline V gene has CDR1 MNHNS and CDR2 SASEGT. V shed 11 bases and J 0 bases; nucleotides not matched to a gene: 3. This CDR3 contains 12 residues. The CDR3 coding sequence is TGTGCCTGCGGGGGGATCTCCTACGAGCAGTACTTC. Its protein product is CACGGISYEQYF.

This clonotype was detected only a few times. The V call is TRBV20-1, the J call TRBJ1-6, with 9 bases lining up with TRBD1. Per the germline V gene, CDR1 is DFQATT and CDR2 is SNEGSKA (reference sequence). The CDR3 sequence is 13 residues long. V shed 4 bases and J 7 bases; nucleotides not matched to a gene: 2. CDR3 in DNA: TGCAGTGCTAACAGGGGGCCGAATTCACCCCTCCACTTT. Translated, it gives CSANRGPNSPLHF.

Points on this clonotype: The conserved final phenylalanine or tryptophan is absent from the CDR3, which likely points to a read error. No DNA is shown, since the ends of the CDR3 on it are uncertain; the CDR3 is the one TCRdb lists. The V call is TRBV14, the J call TRBJ2-7; the table's D call, TRBD2, has no DNA check behind it. The CDR3 is 14 residues long, counting both termini. The germline V gene has CDR1 SGHDN and CDR2 FVKESK. The CDR3 loop is CARSHRDFGYEQCS.

V is TRBV11-1 and J is TRBJ2-3; tentatively, D is TRBD1 (5 bases). The J call may not be correct, given that the DNA end is closer to TRBJ1-5. The CDR3 covers 16 residues. The germline V gene encodes CDR1 SGHAT and CDR2 FQDESV (reference sequence). The DNA of the CDR3 is TGTGCCAGCAGCAAGGGACTAGCGGTTAACACAGATATGCAGCATTTT. Protein sequence: CASSKGLAVNTDMQHF.

The rearrangement links TRBV6-5 to TRBJ2-6; 7 nucleotides align to TRBD1. Germline V gene lookup returns CDR1 MNHEY and CDR2 SVGAGI. The ends lost 6 bases at V and 19 bases at J; junction bases unmatched: 24. This CDR3 has 16 residues. CDR3 amino acids: CASRAGDRSGANTLTF. In nucleotides, the CDR3 is TGTGCCAGCAGGGCAGGGGACAGATCCGGGGCCAACACCCTAACTTTC.

As concerns this clonotype: This may arise from a read error, as a much more abundant clone is one base away. The rearrangement uses TRBV30 and TRBJ1-6, with D possibly matching TRBD1 (5 bases). CDR1 and CDR2 from the germline V gene are GTSNPN and SVGIG (reference sequence). CDR3 length equals 13 residues. CDR3 nucleotide sequence: TGTGGCGGCGCAGGGACCTATAATTCACCCCTCCACTTT. It translates to CGGAGTYNSPLHF.